The subject of this entry is one TCR beta chain. This record comes from a study of T cell responses to AZD1222 COVID-19 vaccine. Libraries were prepared by immunoSEQ multiplex PCR; TCRdb keeps only in-frame clonotypes and omits some of them. The table shows about 110,000 clones, with about 88% occurring only once. Germline V gene sequence: CDR1 SEHNR, CDR2 FQNEAQ (reference sequence). The CDR3 runs 16 residues. Trimming removed 2 bases at V and 3 bases at J, with 14 bases between. The chain has TRBV7-9 and TRBJ1-5, with no clear D. The receptor was isolated from an adult in good health. The sequencing used peripheral blood, collected on day 0 of AZD1222 vaccination. CDR3 bases: TGTGCCAGCAGCTTATCCCTTGCGGAGATCAATCAGCCCCAGCATTTT. It encodes CASSLSLAEINQPQHF.